The 26 T cell receptor beta chains presented below share a single source sample, sequenced in a study of OX40 agonist ivuxolimab in advanced cancers. The data were produced by immunoSEQ multiplex PCR, yet TCRdb's version contains in-frame clones alone and is incomplete. Here the sample spans about 15,000 clones, about 94% being singletons. Sample: CD4+ or CD8+ T cells sorted from blood, taken in a trial of the OX40 agonist ivuxolimab. The source of these receptors is an adult with an advanced solid tumor such as melanoma, head and neck, liver or kidney cancer.

The gene calls are TRBV5-1 and TRBJ2-1, with D possibly TRBD2 on 6 matching bases. This CDR3 has 19 residues. Germline CDR1 is SGHRS and CDR2 is YFSETQ. With 4 bases removed from V and 0 bases from J, the gap between germline ends came to 23 bases. CDR3 residues: CASSDGDGGMLPSYNEQFF. The CDR3 coding sequence is TGCGCCAGCAGCGACGGGGACGGCGGGATGCTCCCCTCCTACAATGAGCAGTTCTTC.

The table lists this clone with a count of one. The CDR3, as DNA: TGTGCCAGCAGCTTGGTGGGAGTGAATGAAAAACTGTTTTTT. Translated, it gives CASSLVGVNEKLFF. The chain is built from TRBV5-5 and TRBJ1-4; D is ambiguous. V lost 0 bases to trimming and J lost 5 bases, with 8 bases between them. CDR3 length: 14 amino acids. CDR1 is SGHKS and CDR2 is YYEKEE in the germline V gene (reference sequence).

This chain connects TRBV6-5 to TRBJ2-1, with 8 bases identical to TRBD1. The CDR3 spans 14 residues. V lost 7 bases and J lost 7; bases outside the gene matches: 9. Germline-derived CDR1 and CDR2 are MNHEY and SVGAGI. CDR3 sequence: CASTQTGGWNEQFF. The CDR3, as DNA: TGTGCCAGCACGCAAACAGGGGGATGGAATGAGCAGTTCTTC.

The chain uses TRBV29-1 and TRBJ1-2; no clear D. Germline CDR1 and CDR2: SQVTM and ANQGSEA. The CDR3 totals 14 residues. V dropped 2 bases and J dropped 8 bases, with 18 bases sitting between them. The CDR3 region is CSVEPALRLSGYTF. The CDR3 DNA follows: TGCAGCGTTGAACCCGCTTTGAGGCTGAGCGGCTACACCTTC.

In DNA, the CDR3 is TGTGCCAGCAGTCGGGGGGGCGACACCGGGGAGCTGTTTTTT. Encoded protein: CASSRGGDTGELFF. The chain joins TRBV27 to TRBJ2-2; 8 bases agree with TRBD2. This CDR3 has 14 amino acids. Trimming at V came to 5 bases and at J to 3 bases, leaving 2 bases not matched to a gene. Germline CDR1 reads MNHEY; CDR2 reads SMNVEV (reference sequence).

The chain employs TRBV28 and TRBJ1-1; D uncertain. V dropped 4 bases and J dropped 1 base, with 16 bases sitting between them. Looked up from germline, CDR1 is MDHEN and CDR2 is SYDVKM. The CDR3 is 16 residues long. The CDR3 here is CASSSTIGWGNTEAFF. DNA for the CDR3: TGTGCCAGCAGTTCAACAATTGGATGGGGGAACACTGAAGCTTTCTTT. The full variable domain, completed using reference TRBV28 and TRBJ1-1, is DVKVTQSSRYLVKRTGEKVFLECVQDMDHENMFWYRQDPGLGLRLIYFSYDVKMKEKGDIPEGYSVSREKKERFSLILESASTNQTSMYLCASSSTIGWGNTEAFFGQGTRLTVV.

The chain is built from TRBV18 and TRBJ2-1; D is unclear. V lost 3 bases and J lost 9, with 12 bases in between. Germline V CDR1 and CDR2: KGHSH, LQKENI. The CDR3 has 13 residues. The CDR3 sequence is CASSPTIAGEQFF. For the CDR3, the DNA is TGTGCCAGCTCACCGACCATAGCAGGTGAGCAGTTCTTC.

The CDR3 sequence: CASSPLERGANDEQFF. DNA of the CDR3: TGCGCCAGCAGCCCCTTAGAGCGGGGGGCCAACGATGAGCAGTTCTTC. The chain has TRBV4-1 and TRBJ2-1; 9 bases align to TRBD2. Per the germline V gene, CDR1 is MGHRA and CDR2 is YSYEKL. After removal of 4 bases from V and 8 bases from J, the junction contained 12 bases not matched to a gene. There are 16 residues in the CDR3.

The genes are TRBV2 and TRBJ1-1; TRBD1 is a possible D gene (5 bases). Trimming took off 1 base at V and 1 base at J, with 7 bases between the two ends. The germline CDR1 and CDR2 sequences are SNHLY and FYNNEI. The CDR3 has 14 amino acids. In nucleotides, the CDR3 is TGTGCCAGCAGTGAAGGCGGACAGAACACTGAAGCTTTCTTT. Translated: CASSEGGQNTEAFF. The whole variable domain, filled in from reference TRBV2 and TRBJ1-1, reads EPEVTQTPSHQVTQMGQEVILRCVPISNHLYFYWYRQILGQKVEFLVSFYNNEISEKSEIFDDQFSVERPDGSNFTLKIRSTKLEDSAMYFCASSEGGQNTEAFFGQGTRLTVV.

The chain links TRBV28 to TRBJ1-2; D is possibly TRBD1 (6 bases). CDR3 length: 15 amino acids. Germline-derived CDR1 and CDR2 are MDHEN and SYDVKM. V was shortened by 7 bases and J by 1 base, with 16 bases between the two germline ends. CDR3 in DNA: TGTGCCAGCATCGGAGCGGGACACATTAACTATGGCTACACCTTC. Translating gives CASIGAGHINYGYTF.

CDR3 amino acids: CAISPVETGETQYF. DNA for the CDR3: TGTGCCATCAGCCCCGTGGAGACGGGTGAGACCCAGTACTTC. The chain employs TRBV10-3 and TRBJ2-5; D unresolved. V was shortened by 6 bases and J by 5 bases, with 16 bases between the two germline ends. This CDR3 region has 14 residues. CDR1 ENHRY and CDR2 SYGVKD come from the germline V gene.

The CDR3 is CSARNAVEQYF. The CDR3 DNA reads as TGCAGTGCTAGAAATGCAGTCGAGCAGTACTTC. V is TRBV20-1 and J is TRBJ2-7; D gene ambiguous. Trimming removed 2 bases at V and 6 bases at J, with 8 bases between. The CDR3 extends over 11 amino acids. Germline lookup yields CDR1 DFQATT and CDR2 SNEGSKA (reference sequence).

This chain joins TRBV11-3 and TRBJ2-3; TRBD2 agrees at 8 bases. Trimming cost V 1 base and J 3 bases; bases outside gene matches: 3. The CDR3 is 15 amino acids. CDR1 is SGHNT, CDR2 YENEEA, per germline. Here the CDR3 reads CASSLVSGGTDTQYF. CDR3 nucleotides: TGTGCCAGCAGCTTAGTTTCGGGGGGGACAGATACGCAGTATTTT.

The genes are TRBV2 and TRBJ2-1; TRBD2 might be the D (5 bases). Germline V CDR1 and CDR2: SNHLY, FYNNEI. This CDR3 comprises 15 residues. Trimming removed 6 bases at V and 0 bases at J, with 12 bases between. In nucleotides, the CDR3 is TGTGCCAGCAGGGACTCGGGGAGCTCCTACAATGAGCAGTTCTTC. Translating it yields CASRDSGSSYNEQFF.

The chain uses TRBV6-5 and TRBJ2-7, with 7 bases lining up with TRBD1. CDR3 length: 16 residues. The junction had 11 bases not matched to a gene; V was cut back by 2 bases and J by 4 bases. Germline-derived CDR1 and CDR2 are MNHEY and SVGAGI. CDR3 DNA sequence: TGTGCCAGCAGTTACGCGAGCAGGGGGTTTGTATACGAGCAGTACTTC. Its protein is CASSYASRGFVYEQYF.

V gene TRBV18 combines with J gene TRBJ1-1; maybe TRBD1 (6 bases). The length of the CDR3 is 18 residues. The ends were cut back, 4 bases at V and 1 base at J, with 22 bases in the middle. Germline V lookup: CDR1 KGHSH, CDR2 LQKENI. CDR3: CASSRRGLFTGSNTEAFF. The CDR3 DNA reads as TGTGCCAGCTCACGACGAGGTTTATTCACAGGGTCGAACACTGAAGCTTTCTTT.

The genes are TRBV6-1 and TRBJ1-5, with D possibly being TRBD1 (5 bases). The CDR3 has 13 amino acids. V was pared by 8 bases and J by 6 bases, with 14 bases between. Germline CDR1 and CDR2: MNHNS and SASEGT. The CDR3 bases are TGTGCCAGCGCCCAGGGAGAGGTTCAGCCCCAGCATTTT. Translation: CASAQGEVQPQHF.

The chain links TRBV7-3 to TRBJ1-1; maybe TRBD1 (6 bases). The germline gives CDR1 SGHTA, CDR2 FQGTGA. The V and J ends lost 2 bases and 4 bases respectively, with 14 bases between them. There are 15 residues in the CDR3. The CDR3 spells CASSLGTGPATEAFF. CDR3 nucleotide sequence: TGTGCCAGCAGCTTAGGTACAGGGCCCGCCACTGAAGCTTTCTTT.

The chain has TRBV4-2 and TRBJ1-6, with TRBD1 identical over 8 bases. Germline CDR1 is LGHNA and CDR2 is YNFKEQ. The CDR3 totals 14 residues. V was pared by 3 bases and J by 7 bases, with 2 bases of the junction left unmatched. The CDR3 spells CASSQTGENSPLHF. The CDR3 region has the DNA TGTGCCAGCAGCCAGACAGGGGAGAATTCACCCCTCCACTTT.

V usage is TRBV9 and J usage is TRBJ2-7; weak D call: TRBD1 (5 bases). The V and J ends lost 0 bases and 6 bases respectively, with 10 bases between them. The CDR3 length is 13 residues. Germline CDR1 reads SGDLS; CDR2 reads YYNGEE. CDR3 protein: CASSVGQGSEQYF. In DNA, the CDR3 is TGTGCCAGCAGCGTAGGGCAGGGTAGCGAGCAGTACTTC.

The count of this clone is one. The rearrangement uses TRBV4-2 and TRBJ2-7; D not certain. Looked up from germline, CDR1 is LGHNA and CDR2 is YNFKEQ. This CDR3 contains 15 residues. V was trimmed by 4 bases and J by 6 bases, leaving 19 bases between them. CDR3 nucleotides: TGTGCCAGCAGCCCCCCCGAGGACCATATAGGCGAGCAGTACTTC. It codes for CASSPPEDHIGEQYF.

The chain combines TRBV5-5 with TRBJ1-1; possible D gene TRBD1, 6 bases. This CDR3 is 15 amino acids long. Per germline, CDR1 SGHKS and CDR2 YYEKEE (reference sequence). Trimming left V 4 bases short and J 3 bases short, with 16 bases between. The chain's CDR3 is CASSPGGGLDTEAFF. The CDR3 coding sequence is TGTGCCAGCAGCCCCGGGGGGGGCTTGGACACTGAAGCTTTCTTT.

The rearrangement joins TRBV28 to TRBJ1-6; 7 positions agree with TRBD1. Germline V gene lookup returns CDR1 MDHEN and CDR2 SYDVKM. V shed 5 bases, J shed 9 bases, and the junction held 7 bases outside the gene matches. The length of the CDR3 is 14 residues. The DNA for the CDR3 is TGTGCCAGCAGTCCCGACAGGGAGGGTTCACCCCTCCACTTT. Protein sequence: CASSPDREGSPLHF.

The chain couples TRBV15 to TRBJ1-2, with D possibly matching TRBD1 (5 bases). Deletions cut 6 bases from V and 2 bases from J, with 7 bases between. Germline CDR1 LNHNV, CDR2 YYDKDF (reference sequence). This CDR3 region has 12 residues. DNA of the CDR3: TGTGCCACCAGTTGGACAAACTATGGCTACACCTTC. Its translation: CATSWTNYGYTF.

This clone was seen only once. The gene calls are TRBV7-9 and TRBJ1-2, with 10 bases fitting TRBD1. Looked up from germline, CDR1 is SEHNR and CDR2 is FQNEAQ (reference sequence). The CDR3 loop spans 16 amino acids. V shed 4 bases and J 4 bases; nucleotides not matched to a gene: 9. Written as DNA, the CDR3 is TGTGCCAGCAGCTATTGGACAGGGGGTACGGGCTATGGCTACACCTTC. Translated, it gives CASSYWTGGTGYGYTF.

DNA of the CDR3: TGCAGCGTGGCGGCTTCAAACACCGGGGAGCTGTTTTTT. Translating it yields CSVAASNTGELFF. The chain uses TRBV29-1 and TRBJ2-2; no clear D. The CDR3 covers 13 residues. CDR1 SQVTM and CDR2 ANQGSEA come from the germline V gene. V lost 6 bases, J lost 2 bases, and 10 bases lay in between.